This is a list of T cell receptor beta chains from one sample in a study of T cell repertoires in cytomegalovirus infection. TCRdb recomputed calls from the reads with MiXCR, one row per CDR3 protein. The table lists approximately 1,000,000 distinct CDR3 sequences, approximately 30% of them singletons. No antigens are known for them. This material consisted of cultured CD8+ T cells from PBMCs, taken from culture after CMV antigen stimulation. Source of these receptors: a human donor in good health (CMV status not recorded). Some clones in this sample may be carry-over from other donors' samples. Both conserved end residues are part of each CDR3. The D gene is left open where the match is weak. Clone size is shown for a subset of rows, as once, few, many or a class of expanded clone.

D	J	V	size	CDR3	DNA
-	TRBJ1-2	TRBV29-1	-	CSVDMGIDGYTF	TGCAGCGTTGATATGGGGATCGATGGCTACACCTTC
-	TRBJ2-3	TRBV7-9	few	CASSTWPADTQYF	TGTGCCAGCAGCACTTGGCCGGCAGATACGCAGTATTTT
-	TRBJ2-1	TRBV7-9	many	CASSSRGNYNNEQFF	TGTGCCAGCAGCTCACGGGGGAACTATAACAATGAGCAGTTCTTC
TRBD2	TRBJ2-5	TRBV27	few	CASSLRAGGRQETQYF	TGTGCCAGCAGTTTGAGAGCGGGGGGGAGGCAAGAGACCCAGTACTTC
-	TRBJ1-1	TRBV6-5	few	CASSPNFFMNTEAFF	TGTGCCAGCAGTCCAAATTTCTTCATGAACACTGAAGCTTTCTTT
-	TRBJ1-5	TRBV7-2	many	CASSSGQTDSNQPQHF	TGTGCCAGCAGCTCAGGACAGACAGATAGCAATCAGCCCCAGCATTTT
TRBD2	TRBJ2-3	TRBV28	few	CASSLMVAGGTDTQYF	TGTGCCAGCAGTTTAATGGTAGCGGGGGGCACAGATACGCAGTATTTT
-	TRBJ1-4	TRBV14	few	CASSQDQAWTAEEKLFF	TGTGCCAGCAGCCAAGATCAAGCTTGGACAGCTGAGGAAAAACTGTTTTTT
-	TRBJ1-5	TRBV20-1	-	CSARDLGDQPQHF	TGCAGTGCTAGAGATCTCGGCGACCAGCCCCAGCATTTT
TRBD2	TRBJ2-3	TRBV5-1	-	CASSLERGRSDTQYF	TGCGCCAGCAGCTTGGAGCGGGGGAGATCAGATACGCAGTATTTT
-	TRBJ2-7	TRBV6-1	few	CASRGTDTYEQYF	TGTGCCAGCAGGGGGACTGATACCTACGAGCAGTACTTC
-	TRBJ2-7	TRBV29-1	-	CSVEAGRAYEQYF	TGCAGCGTTGAGGCAGGTAGAGCCTACGAGCAGTACTTC
TRBD1	TRBJ2-3	TRBV5-1	few	CASRGVDRGTDTQYF	TGCGCCAGCAGAGGGGTGGACAGGGGAACAGATACGCAGTATTTT
TRBD1	TRBJ2-3	TRBV7-8	-	CASSSRGQGALLTDTQYF	TGTGCCAGCAGCTCTAGGGGACAGGGGGCTCTACTCACAGATACGCAGTATTTT
-	TRBJ1-2	TRBV20-1	-	CSARDLGHFYGYTF	TGCAGTGCTAGAGATCTTGGACACTTCTATGGCTACACCTTC
-	TRBJ2-3	TRBV9	-	CASSGQPGTDTQYF	TGTGCCAGCAGCGGCCAGCCGGGCACAGATACGCAGTATTTT
TRBD2	TRBJ2-3	TRBV7-3	many	CASSLISGGAPDTQYF	TGTGCCAGCAGCTTAATTAGCGGGGGGGCCCCAGATACGCAGTATTTT
TRBD1	TRBJ1-1	TRBV19	-	CASIPSTGGTEAFF	TGTGCCAGTATCCCCTCGACAGGGGGCACTGAAGCTTTCTTT
TRBD2	TRBJ2-1	TRBV7-6	few	CASSFTPSGGAEEQFF	TGTGCCAGCAGCTTTACTCCTAGCGGGGGGGCCGAGGAGCAGTTCTTC
-	TRBJ1-6	TRBV7-4	many	CASRGGVTHWPPLHF	TGTGCCAGCAGGGGGGGGGTAACGCACTGGCCACCCCTCCACTTT
-	TRBJ1-2	TRBV30	-	CAWSSWVRNCYYTF	TGTGCCTGGAGTTCCTGGGTTCGGAACTGCTACTACACCTTC
TRBD1	TRBJ1-1	TRBV5-1	-	CASSLWTGGTEAFF	TGCGCCAGCAGCTTGTGGACAGGGGGAACTGAAGCTTTCTTT
-	TRBJ1-6	TRBV19	-	CASSITGSPSPLHF	TGTGCCAGTAGTATAACAGGATCACCATCCCCCCTCCACTTT
TRBD1	TRBJ2-3	TRBV7-8	-	CASSTIPGGQGARDTQYF	TGTGCCAGCAGCACAATTCCCGGCGGGCAGGGGGCGAGAGATACGCAGTATTTT
-	TRBJ2-7	TRBV27	many	CASSLFSVPYEQYF	TGTGCCAGCAGTTTATTTTCCGTACCCTACGAGCAGTACTTC
TRBD1	TRBJ2-2	TRBV7-6	once	CASSPGTGFPFSGELFF	TGTGCCAGCAGCCCTGGGACAGGGTTCCCTTTTAGCGGGGAGCTGTTTTTT
-	TRBJ2-5	TRBV7-7	many	CASSPHPYQETQYF	TGTGCTAGCAGCCCTCACCCGTACCAAGAGACCCAGTACTTC
-	TRBJ2-1	TRBV7-8	few	CASSRGGGGNEQFF	TGTGCCAGCAGCCGGGGCGGGGGCGGGAATGAGCAGTTCTTC
-	TRBJ2-2	TRBV4-3	few	CASSYVNTGELFF	TGCGCCAGCAGCTACGTGAACACCGGGGAGCTGTTTTTT
TRBD2	TRBJ2-1	TRBV20-1	-	CSASWTSGGANEQFF	TGCAGTGCTAGTTGGACTAGCGGGGGGGCCAATGAGCAGTTCTTC
-	TRBJ1-1	TRBV19	-	CASCLGRNTEAFF	TGTGCCAGTTGTTTGGGGCGGAACACTGAAGCTTTCTTT
TRBD1	TRBJ1-1	TRBV15	few	CATSPRGQANTEAFF	TGTGCCACCAGCCCACGGGGACAGGCTAACACTGAAGCTTTCTTT
-	TRBJ2-7	TRBV19	-	CASSILASSYEQYF	TGTGCCAGTAGTATACTCGCCAGCTCCTACGAGCAGTACTTC
-	TRBJ1-1	TRBV7-2	many	CASSLGNRNTEAFF	TGTGCCAGCAGCTTAGGTAACCGGAACACTGAAGCTTTCTTT
TRBD2	TRBJ2-1	TRBV27	-	CASSPSRGVSSYNEQFF	TGTGCCAGCAGTCCGTCGCGGGGGGTTAGCTCCTACAATGAGCAGTTCTTC
-	TRBJ2-1	TRBV7-8	-	CASSLFGQRDNEQFF	TGTGCCAGCAGCTTGTTTGGACAGAGAGACAATGAGCAGTTCTTC
-	TRBJ1-2	TRBV7-9	-	CATSEAKFYGYTF	TGTGCTACTTCGGAGGCGAAATTTTATGGCTACACCTTC
-	TRBJ1-2	TRBV9	-	CASSVVKGGYGYTF	TGTGCCAGCAGCGTAGTTAAGGGCGGCTATGGCTACACCTTC
-	TRBJ1-1	TRBV5-5	many	CASSQRHGGTEAFF	TGTGCCAGCAGCCAGAGACATGGCGGCACTGAAGCTTTCTTT
-	TRBJ1-4	TRBV7-9	-	CASSLEGWAATNEKLFF	TGTGCCAGCAGCTTAGAGGGGTGGGCTGCAACTAATGAAAAACTGTTTTTT
-	TRBJ1-4	TRBV7-6	-	CATLGGVHEKLFF	TGTGCCACCCTGGGGGGGGTGCACGAAAAACTGTTTTTT
TRBD1	TRBJ1-2	TRBV25-1	-	CANSEYTTGQGILHGYTF	TGTGCCAACAGTGAATATACAACCGGACAGGGAATCCTCCATGGCTACACCTTC
TRBD2	TRBJ2-7	TRBV7-9	-	CTSSTPGLAGGHEQYF	TGTACCAGCAGCACTCCGGGACTAGCGGGGGGCCACGAGCAGTACTTC
-	TRBJ2-6	TRBV7-9	many	CASSAASSGANVLTF	TGTGCCAGCAGCGCAGCGAGCTCTGGGGCCAACGTCCTGACTTTC
-	TRBJ1-1	TRBV7-6	-	CASSLGTGGRDTEAFF	TGTGCCAGCAGCTTAGGTACGGGCGGAAGGGACACTGAAGCTTTCTTT